This T cell receptor beta chain was identified during a study of blood T cell repertoires in COVID-19. V shed 6 bases and J 0 bases; nucleotides not matched to a gene: 10. Germline V CDR1 and CDR2: SGHRS, YFSETQ. CDR3 length: 16 residues. The protocol was immunoSEQ multiplex PCR, while the TCRdb copy is restricted to in-frame clones and leaves out a portion. Of roughly 40,000 clones detected, 70% to 90% appear once; the ten largest clones hold approximately 19%. The V call is TRBV5-1, the J call TRBJ1-1, with 8 bases identical to TRBD1. Sequencing was carried out using peripheral blood. The source is a man aged 50 to 60 in a cohort sampled during active COVID-19. CDR3: CASKQGVGVMNTEAFF. In DNA form, the CDR3 reads TGCGCCAGCAAACAGGGGGTCGGGGTGATGAACACTGAAGCTTTCTTT. Full variable domain (missing parts from reference TRBV5-1 and TRBJ1-1): KAGVTQTPRYLIKTRGQQVTLSCSPISGHRSVSWYQQTPGQGLQFLFEYFSETQRNKGNFPGRFSGRQFSNSRSEMNVSTLELGDSALYLCASKQGVGVMNTEAFFGQGTRLTVV.